The 4 T cell receptor beta chains reported below all come from one sample, sequenced in a study of T-cell memory formation after mild COVID-19. TCRdb reprocessed the 5' RACE reads via MiXCR and lists one record per CDR3 protein. The profile shows under 550,000 distinct CDR3 sequences, 15% to 20% of them singletons. The sequenced material came from PBMCs or a T cell subset sorted from them (not recorded which). The origin of the receptors is an adult woman who had mild COVID-19 (a few samples of this study predate the infection). Cell type and time point are not known.

This rearrangement joins TRBV11-2 to TRBJ2-7; 7 nucleotides agree with TRBD2. V lost 3 bases and J lost 7; bases outside the gene matches: 9. Germline CDR1 and CDR2: SGHAT and FQNNGV. The CDR3 has 14 residues. CDR3 coding DNA: TGTGCCAGCAGCTTTACGGGAGGATCGCGGGAGCAGTACTTC. Its translation: CASSFTGGSREQYF.

The V gene is TRBV29-1, the J gene TRBJ1-1; D gene unclear. Germline V gene data show CDR1 as SQVTM and CDR2 as ANQGSEA. The CDR3 totals 12 residues. V was shortened by 4 bases and J by 1 base, with 7 bases between the two germline ends. The CDR3 spells CSVVSENTEAFF. CDR3 DNA: TGCAGCGTTGTGTCCGAGAACACTGAAGCTTTCTTT.

This clonotype was found a few times. V is TRBV24-1 and J is TRBJ1-2; TRBD1 aligns across 7 bases. Trimming cost V 7 bases and J 2 bases; bases outside gene matches: 6. Looked up from germline, CDR1 is KGHDR and CDR2 is SFDVKD. This CDR3 is 14 amino acids long. CDR3 residues: CATRETGINYGYTF. DNA for the CDR3: TGTGCCACCAGAGAGACAGGGATAAACTATGGCTACACCTTC.

The chain recombines TRBV29-1 with TRBJ1-1; tentative D call: TRBD1 (6 bases). V lost 7 bases and J lost 1, with 13 bases in between. CDR1 and CDR2 (germline): SQVTM, ANQGSEA. The CDR3 contains 13 residues. The DNA for the CDR3 is TGCAGCGGTAAAGGACAGTCGAACACTGAAGCTTTCTTT. It is translated as CSGKGQSNTEAFF.